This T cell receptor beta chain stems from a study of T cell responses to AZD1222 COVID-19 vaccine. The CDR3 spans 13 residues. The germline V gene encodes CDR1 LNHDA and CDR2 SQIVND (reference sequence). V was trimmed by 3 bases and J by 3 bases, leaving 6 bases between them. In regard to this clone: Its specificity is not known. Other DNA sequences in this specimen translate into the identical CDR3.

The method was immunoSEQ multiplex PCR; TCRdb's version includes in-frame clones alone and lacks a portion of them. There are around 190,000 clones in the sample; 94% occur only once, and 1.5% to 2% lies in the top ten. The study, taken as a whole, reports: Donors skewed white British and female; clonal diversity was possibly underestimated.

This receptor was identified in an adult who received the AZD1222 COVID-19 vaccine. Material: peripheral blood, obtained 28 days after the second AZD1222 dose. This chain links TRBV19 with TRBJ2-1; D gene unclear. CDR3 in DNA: TGTGCCAGTAGTATTGGCGGCTACAATGAGCAGTTCTTC. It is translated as CASSIGGYNEQFF.